The 9 T cell receptor beta chains given below trace back to one sample, sequenced in a study of CD8+CD57+ T cells in acquired aplastic anemia. Genomic DNA was employed as the template in profiling TCR beta VDJ and CDR3. Each CDR3 protein is one row after TCRdb ran MiXCR on the reads. The sample includes 150,000 to 200,000 distinct CDR3 sequences, just over 45% of them seen just once. Sequenced sample: sorted CD4+, CD8+, or CD8+CD57+ T cells (not recorded which) from PBMCs. The receptors were gathered from a human donor in good health.

Points on this clonotype: The CDR3 end shows no conserved phenylalanine or tryptophan, and so a read error is likely. The chain couples TRBV6-2 or TRBV6-3 to TRBJ2-7; D is tentatively TRBD1 or TRBD2 (5 bases each). Per the germline V gene, CDR1 is MNHEY and CDR2 is SVGEGT. V shed 2 bases and J shed 4 bases, with 24 bases lying between them. This CDR3 region has 18 residues. The chain's CDR3 is CASSYGGTGTSTSYEQYS. The CDR3 DNA is TGTGCCAGCAGTTACGGGGGTACCGGGACCTCAACCTCATACGAGCAGTACTCC.

The rearrangement uses TRBV27 and TRBJ2-5; perhaps D is TRBD1 or TRBD2 (6 bases each). V shed 5 bases and J shed 5 bases, with 12 bases lying between them. The length of the CDR3 is 13 residues. The germline V gene has CDR1 MNHEY and CDR2 SMNVEV (reference sequence). The CDR3 loop is CASSDRGAETQYF. CDR3 nucleotide sequence: TGTGCCAGCAGTGATAGGGGGGCGGAGACCCAGTACTTC.

This clonotype was counted at least ten times. J is TRBJ1-2 and V is TRBV20-1; D gene uncertain. Germline CDR1 DFQATT, CDR2 SNEGSKA (reference sequence). Trimming cost V 0 bases and J 2 bases, with 16 bases left between them. The CDR3 extends over 16 amino acids. This CDR3 reads CSARDHRRLGNYGYTF. DNA for the CDR3: TGCAGTGCTAGAGATCACCGACGTCTGGGAAACTATGGCTACACCTTC.

The chain combines TRBV4-2 with TRBJ2-7; unclear D gene. V gave up 6 bases and J gave up 5 bases, with 26 bases separating them. Germline loops: CDR1 LGHNA, CDR2 YNFKEQ. This CDR3 is built from 17 residues. Written as DNA, the CDR3 is TGTGCCAGCAGACGAAACCATCATCCAGGTTCCTACGACGAGCAGTACTTC. Residues: CASRRNHHPGSYDEQYF.

A few counts support this clonotype. The chain combines TRBV20-1 with TRBJ2-7; 12 bases align to TRBD2. Trimming took 3 bases from V and 5 from J; bases not matched to a gene: 8. The germline CDR1 and CDR2 sequences are DFQATT and SNEGSKA (reference sequence). This CDR3 has 15 amino acids. The CDR3 here is CSARPLAGGINEQYF. CDR3 DNA sequence: TGCAGTGCTAGGCCCCTAGCGGGGGGGATAAACGAGCAGTACTTC.

The count of this clonotype is one. The V gene is TRBV2, the J gene TRBJ2-3; D is unresolved. V shed 7 bases and J shed 2 bases, with 16 bases lying between them. The CDR3 has 15 amino acids. Germline V gives CDR1 SNHLY, CDR2 FYNNEI. CDR3 nucleotides: TGTGCCAGCACCCACGGCGGTAGGAACACAGATACGCAGTATTTT. The encoded protein is CASTHGGRNTDTQYF.

Remarks on this clonotype: An end of the junction differs from the germline gene, which may be a read error. The rearrangement links TRBV19 to TRBJ1-1; perhaps TRBD1 as D (5 bases). CDR1 LNHDA and CDR2 SQIVND come from the germline V gene (reference sequence). The CDR3 is made up of 13 amino acids. The CDR3 coding sequence is TGTGCCAGTACCCTACAGGAGAACACTGGAGCTTTCTTT. Translating it yields CASTLQENTGAFF.

With respect to this clonotype: Because it lacks the conserved phenylalanine or tryptophan at the end, this CDR3 is likely a read error. V usage is TRBV3-1 and J usage is TRBJ1-2; no firm D call. Germline loops: CDR1 LGHDT, CDR2 YNNKEL (reference sequence). Trimming pared 1 base from V and 6 bases from J, leaving 12 bases between. The CDR3 spans 14 residues. In nucleotides, the CDR3 is TGTGCCAGCAGCCAAGGTGGCGTAGGACATGGCTACACCCTC. It encodes CASSQGGVGHGYTL.

The chain carries TRBV5-1 and TRBJ1-2; 7 bases are shared with TRBD1. V dropped 2 bases and J dropped 0; count of bases not matched to a gene: 7. This CDR3 is 16 amino acids long. Germline V gene data show CDR1 as SGHRS and CDR2 as YFSETQ. This chain's CDR3 is CASSLSGTEANYGYTF. The CDR3, as DNA: TGCGCCAGCAGCTTATCCGGGACAGAAGCTAACTATGGCTACACCTTC.